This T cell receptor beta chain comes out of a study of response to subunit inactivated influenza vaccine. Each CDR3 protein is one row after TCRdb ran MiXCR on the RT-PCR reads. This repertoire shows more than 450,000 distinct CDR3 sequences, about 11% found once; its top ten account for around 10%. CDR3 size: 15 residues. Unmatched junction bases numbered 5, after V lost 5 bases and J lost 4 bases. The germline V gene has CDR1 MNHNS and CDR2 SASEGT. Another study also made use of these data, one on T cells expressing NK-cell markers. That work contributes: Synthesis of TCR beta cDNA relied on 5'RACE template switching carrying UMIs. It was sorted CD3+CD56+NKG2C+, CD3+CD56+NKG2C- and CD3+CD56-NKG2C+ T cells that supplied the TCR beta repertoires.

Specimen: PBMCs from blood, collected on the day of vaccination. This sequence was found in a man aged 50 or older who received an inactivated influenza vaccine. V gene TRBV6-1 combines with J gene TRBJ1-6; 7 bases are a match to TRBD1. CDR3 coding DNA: TGTGCCAGCAGTCCGGGACAGTTTTATAATTCACCCCTCCACTTT. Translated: CASSPGQFYNSPLHF.